This T cell receptor (beta chain) was recovered during a study of T cell repertoires in cytomegalovirus infection. Background on the study: Well-studied HLA-B-restricted epitopes and recently identified HLA-C-restricted epitopes of CMV were both used in the study. Public signatures in TCR beta pointed to CMV infection and matching HLA type.

Study observations and caveats: The study identified carriers of CMV plus the relevant HLA from cumulative public TCR beta family frequency.

TCRdb re-derived calls from the reads in MiXCR, one entry per CDR3 protein. The sample includes a few hundred thousand distinct CDR3 sequences, around 40% of them seen just once. Trimming removed 5 bases at V and 4 bases at J, with 9 bases between. CDR1 is MNHNS and CDR2 is SASEGT in the germline V gene. The CDR3 is made up of 13 amino acids. This clonotype turned up a few times. The antigen remains unidentified. The chain employs TRBV6-1 and TRBJ2-1, with D possibly being TRBD2 (6 bases). The source was cultured PBMCs, collected from culture after CMV antigen stimulation. The TCR sequence derives from a human donor in good health (CMV status not recorded). Some clones in this sample may be carry-over from other donors' samples. Written as DNA, the CDR3 is TGTGCCAGCAGTTGGACTATATACAATGAGCAGTTCTTC. Translation gives CASSWTIYNEQFF.